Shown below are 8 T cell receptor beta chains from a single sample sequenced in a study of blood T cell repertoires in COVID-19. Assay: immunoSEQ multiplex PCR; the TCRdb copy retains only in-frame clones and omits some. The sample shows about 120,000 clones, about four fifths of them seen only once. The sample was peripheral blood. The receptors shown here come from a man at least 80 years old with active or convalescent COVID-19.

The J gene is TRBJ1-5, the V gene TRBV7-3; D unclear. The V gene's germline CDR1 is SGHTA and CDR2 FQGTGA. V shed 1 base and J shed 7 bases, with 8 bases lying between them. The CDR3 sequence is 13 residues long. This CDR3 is CASSLIRGQPQHF. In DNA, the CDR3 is TGTGCCAGCAGCTTAATCCGGGGACAGCCCCAGCATTTT. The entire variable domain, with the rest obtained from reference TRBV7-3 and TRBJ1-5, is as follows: GAGVSQTPSNKVTEKGKYVELRCDPISGHTALYWYRQSLGQGPEFLIYFQGTGAADDSGLPNDRFFAVRPEGSVSTLKIQRTERGDSAVYLCASSLIRGQPQHFGDGTRLSIL.

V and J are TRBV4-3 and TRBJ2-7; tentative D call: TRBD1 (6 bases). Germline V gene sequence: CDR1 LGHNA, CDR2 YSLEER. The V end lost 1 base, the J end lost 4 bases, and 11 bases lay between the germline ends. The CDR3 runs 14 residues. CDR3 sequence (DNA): TGCGCCAGCAGCCAAGCCAGGGGTGGATACGAGCAGTACTTC. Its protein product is CASSQARGGYEQYF.

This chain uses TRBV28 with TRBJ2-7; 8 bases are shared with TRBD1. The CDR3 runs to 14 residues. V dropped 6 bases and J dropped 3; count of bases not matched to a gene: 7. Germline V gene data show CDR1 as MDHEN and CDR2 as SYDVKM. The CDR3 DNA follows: TGTGCCAGCAGCTCGGACAGGGAGATCTACGAGCAGTACTTC. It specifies CASSSDREIYEQYF.

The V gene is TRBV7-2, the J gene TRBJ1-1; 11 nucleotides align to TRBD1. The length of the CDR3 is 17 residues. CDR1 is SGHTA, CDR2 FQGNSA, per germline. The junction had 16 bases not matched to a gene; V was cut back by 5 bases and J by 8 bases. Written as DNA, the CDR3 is TGTGCCAGCAGCCTGAGGGCCGGGACAGGGGGACGAGGGGAAGCTTTCTTT. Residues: CASSLRAGTGGRGEAFF.

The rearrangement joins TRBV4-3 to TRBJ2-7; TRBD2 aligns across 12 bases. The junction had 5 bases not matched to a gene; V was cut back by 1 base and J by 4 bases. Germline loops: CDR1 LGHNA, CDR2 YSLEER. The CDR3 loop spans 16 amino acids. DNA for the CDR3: TGCGCCAGCAGCCAAGCTTATCTAGCGGGGGGGTACGAGCAGTACTTC. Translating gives CASSQAYLAGGYEQYF.

CDR3 region: CASSLELAREQYF. CDR3 DNA sequence: TGTGCCAGCAGCTTAGAACTAGCGCGCGAGCAGTACTTC. V usage is TRBV7-2 and J usage is TRBJ2-7; 7 bases agree with TRBD2. The V segment lost 1 base and the J segment 6 bases; nucleotides outside the gene matches: 3. The CDR3 has 13 residues. CDR1 SGHTA and CDR2 FQGNSA come from the germline V gene.

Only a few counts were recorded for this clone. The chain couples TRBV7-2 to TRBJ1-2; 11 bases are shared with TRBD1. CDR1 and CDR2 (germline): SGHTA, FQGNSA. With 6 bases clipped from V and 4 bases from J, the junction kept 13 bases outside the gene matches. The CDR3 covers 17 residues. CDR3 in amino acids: CASSPTSGTGGLYGYTF. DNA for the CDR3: TGTGCCAGCAGTCCTACCTCCGGGACAGGGGGGCTCTATGGCTACACCTTC.

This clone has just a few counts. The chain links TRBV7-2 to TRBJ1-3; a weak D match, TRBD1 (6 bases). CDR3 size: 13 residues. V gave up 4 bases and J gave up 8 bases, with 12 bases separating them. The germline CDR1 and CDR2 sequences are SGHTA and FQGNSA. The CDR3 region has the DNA TGTGCCAGCAGCTCCCGACAGGAGTACACCATATATTTT. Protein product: CASSSRQEYTIYF.